This T cell receptor (beta chain) originates from a study of Ad26.COV2.S vaccination and SARS-CoV-2 variants. The CDR3 spans 15 residues. Germline V gene lookup returns CDR1 LNHNV and CDR2 YYDKDF (reference sequence). The V end lost 0 bases, the J end lost 4 bases, and 11 bases lay between the germline ends. Treatment defined: around 19 received Ad26.COV2.S at low or high dose, single or two shots; a few received placebo; per-sample allocation not given. Samples came from day 63 after the first vaccine or placebo injection. The assay was immunoSEQ multiplex PCR, and TCRdb's table has in-frame clones only and misses some. The sample shows about 400,000 clones, roughly 88% of them seen only once.

The V gene is TRBV15, the J gene TRBJ2-3; D may correspond to TRBD1 or TRBD2 (5 bases each). The source was peripheral blood, collected in a trial of Ad26.COV2.S vaccine versus placebo. This TCR was recovered from a person between 18 and 65 years old who received the Ad26.COV2.S COVID-19 vaccine or a placebo. The CDR3 sequence: CATSRDELGADTQYF. CDR3 bases: TGTGCCACCAGCAGAGATGAGTTGGGGGCAGATACGCAGTATTTT.